This paragraph reports one TCR beta chain. Its target is not known. This record belongs to a study of cytomegalovirus exposure and HLA in healthy donors. Whole-study results and caveats: Researchers counted 164 TCR beta chains as cytomegalovirus-associated.

Germline values: CDR1 MGHRA, CDR2 YSYEKL. Deletions cut 6 bases from V and 2 bases from J, with 8 bases between. The CDR3 spans 13 residues. PCR used 60 Vbeta primers and 13 Jbeta primers. How the authors handled the data: The count from a later analysis was about 80 million unique TCR beta chains, 9.5 million to 13 million of them shared. Clones were sequenced by immunoSEQ multiplex PCR, and TCRdb holds only the in-frame ones, with some missing. V, J and clone size are taken as reported in that table, and D and trimming were inferred from the DNA itself. The sample shows roughly 80,000 clones, and approximately 0.58% sits with its ten largest clones. All the people who gave samples were healthy bone marrow donors.

The TCR originated in a man over 45 in good health and CMV-seronegative. The chain carries TRBV4-1 and TRBJ1-3, with D tentatively TRBD1 (5 bases). Specimen: PBMCs. CDR3: CASRQVPGNTIYF. The CDR3 DNA sequence: TGCGCCAGCAGACAGGTTCCTGGAAACACCATATATTTT.